This T cell receptor beta chain emerged from a study of regulatory T cells in long-lasting Graves disease. Study-level points and caveats: There were preferences for TRBV28, TRBJ1-2 and TRBJ2-5 in persistent disease. New patients shared 970 or so public clonotypes, and persistent patients shared more, with under 3,000.

Time point in this sample: persistent/refractory GD, antithyroid drugs over 5 years with positive TRAb. The TCR library used RNA extracted from PBMCs. Around 9 milliliters of peripheral blood were drawn into EDTA tubes. In building TCR beta libraries, iRepertoire HTBI primers were used together with Arm-PCR of CDR3 regions. TCRdb passed the multiplex PCR reads through MiXCR, listing each CDR3 protein once. The top ten clones hold around 42% of a sample with 700,000 or so distinct CDR3 sequences, about 30% of them seen once. The V and J ends lost 7 bases and 6 bases, in that order; junction bases with no gene match: 11. From germline, CDR1 is MNHNS and CDR2 SASEGT. The CDR3 runs to 14 residues. Comment on this clonotype: What it binds is not known.

This chain connects TRBV6-1 to TRBJ1-2; 7 bases agree with TRBD1. The sample was peripheral blood mononuclear cells (PBMCs), taken when the disease was refractory, from a patient treated with antithyroid drugs. This clonotype was sampled from a female donor with Graves disease. CDR3 residues: CASTDLRDSNGYTF. CDR3 bases: TGTGCCAGCACCGATCTCCGGGACAGCAATGGCTACACCTTC.